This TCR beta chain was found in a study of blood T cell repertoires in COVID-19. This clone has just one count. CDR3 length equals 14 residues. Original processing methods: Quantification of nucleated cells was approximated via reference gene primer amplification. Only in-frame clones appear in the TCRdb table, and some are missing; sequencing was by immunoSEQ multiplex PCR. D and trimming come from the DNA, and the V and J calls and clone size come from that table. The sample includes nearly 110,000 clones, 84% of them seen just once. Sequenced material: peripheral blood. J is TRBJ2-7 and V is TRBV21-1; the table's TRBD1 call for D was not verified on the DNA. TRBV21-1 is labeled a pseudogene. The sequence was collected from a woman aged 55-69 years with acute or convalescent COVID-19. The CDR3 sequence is CASRNTGSSYEQYF. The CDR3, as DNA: TGTGCCAGCAGGAATACAGGGAGCTCCTACGAGCAGTACTTC.